Sequencing of this TCR beta chain was carried out in a study of T cells in Graves' hyperthyroidism and ophthalmopathy. Overall study results and limits: Blood also held most thyroid clonotypes expanded beyond 0.001. A 13 V-J signature model discriminated ophthalmopathy versus stable hyperthyroidism.

This clonotype occurred many times. Its antigen is undetermined. Trimming at V came to 4 bases and at J to 2 bases, leaving 6 bases not matched to a gene. There are 16 residues in the CDR3. Per germline, CDR1 SGHRS and CDR2 YFSETQ. TCR beta CDR3 sequences were amplified from RNA transcripts. With the HTBI primer set, the TCR CDR3 went through a first round of RT-PCR. TCRdb recomputed calls from the multiplex PCR reads with MiXCR, one row per CDR3 protein. This table holds some 460,000 distinct CDR3 sequences, about a sixth found once. The V gene is TRBV5-1, the J gene TRBJ2-1; 10 positions match TRBD1. Input material: blood. The sequence derives from a woman younger than 30 with Graves' hyperthyroidism. CDR3 residues: CASSRADRGPYNEQFF. The CDR3 DNA reads as TGCGCCAGCAGCCGCGCCGACAGGGGGCCCTACAATGAGCAGTTCTTC.